One T cell receptor (beta chain) is described in this entry. V was clipped by 2 bases and J by 2 bases; unmatched bases: 7. CDR1 is LGHDT and CDR2 is YNNKEL in the germline V gene (reference sequence). The CDR3 loop spans 16 amino acids. This sample was taken from a study of blood T cells in healthy people across ages. The second PCR ran roughly 6 to 11 cycles with a sample-barcoded 5' primer and J-beta primers. MiXCR, run by TCRdb on the 5' RACE reads, gives a single entry per CDR3 protein. The sample shows around 600,000 distinct CDR3 sequences, more than 45% of them seen only once. This rearrangement joins TRBV3-1 to TRBJ2-3, with TRBD1 identical over 7 bases. The receptor comes from an elderly man in good health. Sequencing was done on a sample of blood. For the CDR3, the DNA is TGTGCCAGCAGCCAACCTCAGGGGGACGACACAGATACGCAGTATTTT. Protein product: CASSQPQGDDTDTQYF.